A selection of T cell receptor beta chains follows, all from one sample in a study of beta chain features in type 1 diabetes. The assay was immunoSEQ multiplex PCR, and TCRdb's table has in-frame clones only and misses some. The profile covers 150,000 to 190,000 clones, with 8.5% to 14% appearing a single time and under 2.5% taken by the ten largest. Sequencing was carried out using central memory CD4+ T cells from blood. Receptor source: a man aged 18-30 years in good health. CDR3s include the opening cysteine and the closing phenylalanine or tryptophan. A D gene is named only where the DNA matches it firmly. Part of the rows lack a size; the others show once, few, many or a class for expanded clones.

j_call | d_call | v_call | cdr3_length | clone_size | cdr3_nt | cdr3_aa
TRBJ2-7 | TRBD2 | TRBV5-1 | 14 | many | TGCGCCAGCAGCTTGAGCGGGAGTTGGAACGAGCAGTACTTC | CASSLSGSWNEQYF
TRBJ2-1 | TRBD2 | TRBV5-1 | 14 | NA | TGCGCCAGCAGCGCCGGACTAGCGGGGGCCTCTTGGTTCTTC | CASSAGLAGASWFF
TRBJ2-7 | NA | TRBV14 | 16 | NA | TGTGCCAGCAGCCACCGGGGCACGGGACGGAGCTACGAGCAGTACTTC | CASSHRGTGRSYEQYF
TRBJ1-2 | NA | TRBV7-2 | 15 | NA | TGTGCCACCCCCGAGGGCGGCCGGTATAACTATGGCTACACCTTC | CATPEGGRYNYGYTF
TRBJ2-7 | NA | TRBV10-3 | 17 | few | TGTGCCAGCAGTTCCTACCCGACAGGAGAACTTACCTACGAGCAGTACTTC | CASSSYPTGELTYEQYF
TRBJ2-7 | NA | TRBV4-2 | 15 | few | TGTGCCAGCAGCCAAGGCCCCTTAAGGGTCTACGAGCAGTACTTC | CASSQGPLRVYEQYF
TRBJ2-4 | NA | TRBV28 | 12 | many | TGTGCCAGCAGCCTTTCCAAAAACATTCAGTACTTC | CASSLSKNIQYF
TRBJ2-7 | TRBD2 | TRBV7-2 | 16 | few | TGTGCCAGCAGCTTCCCGGGACTAGCGGGAGTTCGGGAGCAGTACTTC | CASSFPGLAGVREQYF
TRBJ2-2 | NA | TRBV4-1 | 14 | few | TGCGCCAGCAGCAGGACGAGGAACACCGGGGAGCTGTTTTTT | CASSRTRNTGELFF
TRBJ1-2 | NA | TRBV6-5 | 14 | NA | TGTGCCAGCACCCCACAGGGCCAGAGGGGTGGCTACACCTTC | CASTPQGQRGGYTF
TRBJ2-5 | TRBD1 | TRBV5-1 | 17 | NA | TGCGCCAGCAGCTACAGGACAGGAAGGACCAAGGGGGAGACCCAGTACTTC | CASSYRTGRTKGETQYF
TRBJ1-2 | NA | TRBV6-5 | 14 | NA | TGTGCCAGCAGGGACCTTACAGGAAACTATGGCTACACCTTC | CASRDLTGNYGYTF
TRBJ2-7 | NA | TRBV7-3 | 12 | NA | TGTGCCAGCAGCTTCGCAGGGGCACGGCAGTACTTC | CASSFAGARQYF
TRBJ2-2 | NA | TRBV7-2 | 15 | few | TGTGCCAGCAGCTTATCAGGGGATAACACCGGGGAGCTGTTTTTT | CASSLSGDNTGELFF
TRBJ2-5 | TRBD2 | TRBV5-1 | 13 | NA | TGCGCCAGCAGCTTCCCGGGGGGAGAGACCCAGTACTTC | CASSFPGGETQYF
TRBJ2-3 | TRBD1 | TRBV7-3 | 16 | few | TGTGCCAGCAGCCCCCTTGACAGGGGGCACAGAGATACGCAGTATTTT | CASSPLDRGHRDTQYF
TRBJ2-2 | TRBD1 | TRBV29-1 | 13 | few | TGCAGCGTTGACAGGGGGCTTACCGGGGAGCTGTTTTTT | CSVDRGLTGELFF
TRBJ2-7 | NA | TRBV11-3 | 12 | NA | TGTGCCAGCAGCCCACTAGGCTACGAGCAGTACTTC | CASSPLGYEQYF
TRBJ2-4 | TRBD1 | TRBV7-9 | 17 | NA | TGTGCCAGCAGCTCGGACAGGGGGCTTGGAGCCAAAAACATTCAGTACTTC | CASSSDRGLGAKNIQYF
TRBJ1-5 | NA | TRBV7-9 | 15 | few | TGTGCCAGCAGCTTATCCGGGACGGACAATCAGCCCCAGCATTTT | CASSLSGTDNQPQHF
TRBJ2-4 | NA | TRBV19 | 13 | NA | TGTGCCAGTAGTATGTTCGAACAAAACATTCAGTACTTC | CASSMFEQNIQYF
TRBJ2-7 | TRBD1 | TRBV18 | 12 | few | TGTGCCAGCTACAGGGGAGAGGGCGAGCAGTACTTC | CASYRGEGEQYF
TRBJ1-2 | TRBD1 | TRBV19 | 14 | NA | TGTGCCAGTAGTTGGACAGGTAGTAACTATGGCTACACCTTC | CASSWTGSNYGYTF
TRBJ2-3 | NA | TRBV9 | 15 | NA | TGTGCCAGCAGCGTACGGGGGACCTTCACAGATACGCAGTATTTT | CASSVRGTFTDTQYF
TRBJ2-3 | NA | TRBV7-8 | 15 | NA | TGTGCCAGCAGCTTAGACAGGGTGATGACAGATACGCAGTATTTT | CASSLDRVMTDTQYF
TRBJ2-3 | NA | TRBV27 | 14 | few | TGTGCCAGCAGTTTAGGTGGCAGCACAGATACGCAGTATTTT | CASSLGGSTDTQYF
TRBJ2-7 | NA | TRBV14 | 13 | many | TGTGCCAGCAGCCAAGAGAGGGTAAAGGAGCAGTACTTC | CASSQERVKEQYF
TRBJ2-1 | TRBD2 | TRBV2 | 13 | NA | TGTGCCAGCCGGCGGGAGGGTTACAATGAGCAGTTCTTC | CASRREGYNEQFF
TRBJ2-5 | NA | TRBV4-1 | 14 | NA | TGCGCCAGCAGCCAAGCTGGGGGGCGGGAGACCCAGTACTTC | CASSQAGGRETQYF
TRBJ1-2 | NA | TRBV29-1 | 13 | few | TGCAGCGCTTCGGCGGAGATAAACTATGGCTACACCTTC | CSASAEINYGYTF
TRBJ1-4 | NA | TRBV28 | 14 | few | TGTGCCAGCATCAACCCAGGGGAGGGAGAAAAACTGTTTTTT | CASINPGEGEKLFF
TRBJ1-2 | TRBD1 | TRBV7-9 | 15 | NA | TGTGCCAGCAGCTTATTCGGAGGGGGCCACTATGGCTACACCTTC | CASSLFGGGHYGYTF
TRBJ2-5 | NA | TRBV10-3 | 12 | NA | TGTGCCATCAGGGGGACCCTGGGGACCCAGTACTTC | CAIRGTLGTQYF
TRBJ1-6 | NA | TRBV4-3 | 14 | many | TGCGCCAGCAGCCAAGAAGGGGGTAATTCACCCCTCCACTTT | CASSQEGGNSPLHF
TRBJ1-2 | TRBD1 | TRBV14 | 16 | many | TGTGCCAGCAGCCAGCTCCGGGACAGGGGGCTGTCGGGCTACACCTTC | CASSQLRDRGLSGYTF
TRBJ2-7 | TRBD1 | TRBV27 | 15 | NA | TGTGCCAGCAGTGCCGCAGGGGGCCTCTCCTACGAGCAGTACTTC | CASSAAGGLSYEQYF
TRBJ2-1 | NA | TRBV7-2 | 15 | NA | TGTGCCAGCAGGAGAGGTGCTAGCTTCGGTAATGAGCAGTTCTTC | CASRRGASFGNEQFF
TRBJ2-7 | NA | TRBV5-1 | 14 | few | TGCGCCAGCAGCGTCCGGTCTTCGAGTTACGAGCAGTACTTC | CASSVRSSSYEQYF
TRBJ2-1 | TRBD2 | TRBV28 | 14 | NA | TGTGCCAGCAGAGCGGGAGGCTCCTACAATGAGCAGTTCTTC | CASRAGGSYNEQFF
TRBJ2-5 | NA | TRBV5-1 | 15 | NA | TGCGCCAGCAGCTGGGGGCACGGAGGGCAAGAGACCCAGTACTTC | CASSWGHGGQETQYF
TRBJ2-1 | NA | TRBV28 | 17 | NA | TGTGCCAGCAGTTTAGAGGCCGCAGGGGGGCGTACCGATGAGCAGTTCTTC | CASSLEAAGGRTDEQFF
TRBJ1-3 | NA | TRBV7-2 | 17 | few | TGTGCCAGCAGCTCGGACCCCACAGGGACCCATGGAAACACCATATATTTT | CASSSDPTGTHGNTIYF
TRBJ2-1 | NA | TRBV14 | 15 | NA | TGTGCCAGCAGCCTGGGACAAGGGGCCTACAATGAGCAGTTCTTC | CASSLGQGAYNEQFF
TRBJ2-1 | NA | TRBV7-2 | 14 | NA | TGTGCCAGCAGCCTCTCTAACAGTTACAATGAGCAGTTCTTC | CASSLSNSYNEQFF
TRBJ2-2 | TRBD1 | TRBV7-2 | 16 | few | TGTGCCAGCAGCTTATCGGGACAGGGGGCTTCCGGGGAGCTGTTTTTT | CASSLSGQGASGELFF
TRBJ2-4 | NA | TRBV4-3 | 14 | many | TGCGCCAGCAGCCCGGAACTAGCCAAAAACATTCAGTACTTC | CASSPELAKNIQYF
TRBJ2-3 | NA | TRBV9 | 15 | few | TGTGCCAGCAGCGTCGGGCCCGTACGCACAGATACGCAGTATTTT | CASSVGPVRTDTQYF
TRBJ2-1 | TRBD2 | TRBV27 | 18 | NA | TGTGCCAGCAGTTTATCGATTACTAGCGGGGCTGGGCACAATGAGCAGTTCTTC | CASSLSITSGAGHNEQFF
TRBJ2-3 | TRBD2 | TRBV29-1 | 14 | NA | TGCAGCGTTGAATGGGGGGGTGGCACAGATACGCAGTATTTT | CSVEWGGGTDTQYF
TRBJ2-7 | NA | TRBV7-2 | 11 | many | TGTGCCAGCGGGGGCCGGGGTGAGCAGTACTTC | CASGGRGEQYF
TRBJ1-1 | NA | TRBV14 | 15 | NA | TGTGCCAGCAGCCAAGCCAACTGGATGAACACTGAAGCTTTCTTT | CASSQANWMNTEAFF
TRBJ2-2 | TRBD1 | TRBV28 | 14 | NA | TGTGCCAGCGGGACAGTAGAACGGACCGGGGAGCTGTTTTTT | CASGTVERTGELFF
TRBJ2-7 | NA | TRBV5-4 | 14 | NA | TGTGCCAGCAGCTTGGCAGGGTCTCCCTACGAGCAGTACTTC | CASSLAGSPYEQYF
TRBJ2-1 | NA | TRBV7-9 | 16 | few | TGTGCCAGCAGTTGGACGGGGGCGATCAGATACAATGAGCAGTTCTTC | CASSWTGAIRYNEQFF
TRBJ2-7 | NA | TRBV15 | 12 | NA | TGTGCCACCCGACACTCATACTACGAGCAGTACTTC | CATRHSYYEQYF